This T cell receptor beta chain was sequenced in a study of blood T cells in healthy people across ages. Findings of the study overall: Naive T cell percentage strongly correlated with TCR beta diversity.

It was with a sample-barcoded 5' primer and a J-beta primer mix that a second PCR of roughly 7 to 12 cycles was run. CDR3-containing paired-end reads numbered at least 3 million in each sample. TCRdb re-derived calls from the 5' RACE reads in MiXCR, one entry per CDR3 protein. The sample yields 850,000 to 1,000,000 distinct CDR3 sequences, about 48% seen once. Total RNA was isolated from each sample in quantities of at least 6 micrograms. Germline values: CDR1 SQVTM, CDR2 ANQGSEA. The CDR3 has 14 amino acids. V dropped 6 bases and J dropped 1 base, with 15 bases sitting between them. As to this clonotype: The antigen is not known.

The sequenced sample was blood. The V gene is TRBV29-1, the J gene TRBJ1-1; D may be TRBD1 (6 bases). The sequence was obtained from a man aged 25 to 40 in good health. The CDR3 DNA is TGCAGCGTCGCAGGACAGCGGGAGAACACTGAAGCTTTCTTT. Translating gives CSVAGQRENTEAFF.